The rows below give T cell receptor beta chains drawn from one sample of a study of human T cells and chemical hapten exposure. One entry per CDR3 protein results from TCRdb running MiXCR on the RACE reads. The sample consists of some 150,000 distinct CDR3 sequences, approximately 12% of them appearing once. Sequencing used whole blood, obtained in connection with sensitization to the hapten diphenylcyclopropenone (DPC). The receptors were gathered from a woman aged 45-60 years with alopecia areata. Some clones in this sample may be carry-over from other donors' samples. Both conserved end residues are part of each CDR3. Fields, in order: CDR3 length, D gene, clone size, J gene, V gene, CDR3 protein, CDR3 DNA. D genes are given only for firm matches. Not all rows give a size; the values are once, few, many and, for expanded clones, a class.

CDR3 length: 17
D gene: TRBD2
clone size: few
J gene: TRBJ2-1
V gene: TRBV12-3/TRBV12-4
CDR3 protein: CASSLPLTASGYNEQFF
CDR3 DNA: TGTGCCAGCAGTTTACCGCTCACGGCTAGCGGGTACAATGAGCAGTTCTTC

CDR3 length: 15
D gene: NA
clone size: few
J gene: TRBJ1-1
V gene: TRBV5-6
CDR3 protein: CASSFGQSSVPEAFF
CDR3 DNA: TGTGCCAGCAGCTTCGGACAGAGTAGCGTCCCTGAAGCTTTCTTT

CDR3 length: 14
D gene: TRBD1
clone size: few
J gene: TRBJ2-2
V gene: TRBV20-1
CDR3 protein: CSARTGDHGGELFF
CDR3 DNA: TGCAGTGCTAGGACAGGGGATCATGGCGGGGAGCTGTTTTTT

CDR3 length: 17
D gene: NA
clone size: NA
J gene: TRBJ1-6
V gene: TRBV18
CDR3 protein: CASSIFGAGTGDSPLHF
CDR3 DNA: NA

CDR3 length: 14
D gene: NA
clone size: NA
J gene: TRBJ1-2
V gene: TRBV4-2
CDR3 protein: CASSAPTNLRGYTF
CDR3 DNA: TGTGCCAGCAGCGCCCCGACCAACCTAAGAGGCTACACCTTC

CDR3 length: 11
D gene: NA
clone size: few
J gene: TRBJ2-1
V gene: TRBV7-8
CDR3 protein: CASRGFHEQFF
CDR3 DNA: TGTGCCAGCAGAGGTTTCCATGAGCAGTTCTTC

CDR3 length: 13
D gene: NA
clone size: NA
J gene: TRBJ2-7
V gene: TRBV12-3/TRBV12-4
CDR3 protein: CASGSSVTYEQYF
CDR3 DNA: TGTGCCAGCGGCTCTAGCGTCACCTACGAGCAGTACTTC

CDR3 length: 14
D gene: TRBD1
clone size: NA
J gene: TRBJ2-1
V gene: TRBV12-3/TRBV12-4
CDR3 protein: CASSSDRVSNEQFF
CDR3 DNA: TGTGCCAGCAGTAGTGACAGGGTGAGCAATGAGCAGTTCTTC

CDR3 length: 15
D gene: NA
clone size: many
J gene: TRBJ1-4
V gene: TRBV5-8
CDR3 protein: CASSRGGQGGEKLFF
CDR3 DNA: TGTGCCAGCAGCCGGGGAGGGCAGGGAGGTGAAAAACTGTTTTTT

CDR3 length: 12
D gene: NA
clone size: NA
J gene: TRBJ2-1
V gene: TRBV5-1
CDR3 protein: CASSTPPREQFF
CDR3 DNA: TGCGCCAGCAGCACCCCCCCACGGGAGCAGTTCTTC

CDR3 length: 18
D gene: TRBD2
clone size: few
J gene: TRBJ2-7
V gene: TRBV15
CDR3 protein: CATSGSRVSLAGTYEQYF
CDR3 DNA: TGTGCCACCAGCGGCAGTCGGGTATCCCTAGCGGGCACCTACGAGCAGTACTTC

CDR3 length: 13
D gene: NA
clone size: NA
J gene: TRBJ2-1
V gene: TRBV3-1
CDR3 protein: CASSQAVVNEQFF
CDR3 DNA: TGTGCCAGCAGCCAAGCGGTAGTAAATGAGCAGTTCTTC

CDR3 length: 15
D gene: NA
clone size: few
J gene: TRBJ2-7
V gene: TRBV28
CDR3 protein: CASSSPGLSSYEQYF
CDR3 DNA: TGTGCCAGCAGCTCACCTGGACTTTCCTCCTACGAGCAGTACTTC

CDR3 length: 14
D gene: NA
clone size: few
J gene: TRBJ1-1
V gene: TRBV12-3/TRBV12-4
CDR3 protein: CASSLVSGGTEAFF
CDR3 DNA: TGTGCCAGCAGTTTAGTCTCCGGGGGCACTGAAGCTTTCTTT

CDR3 length: 15
D gene: NA
clone size: many
J gene: TRBJ1-2
V gene: TRBV19
CDR3 protein: CASSIDRRENYGYTF
CDR3 DNA: TGTGCCAGTAGTATAGATCGGAGGGAAAACTATGGCTACACCTTC

CDR3 length: 16
D gene: TRBD2
clone size: few
J gene: TRBJ2-2
V gene: TRBV14
CDR3 protein: CASSQVPGLAGGELFF
CDR3 DNA: TGTGCCAGCAGCCAAGTTCCGGGACTAGCGGGAGGGGAGCTGTTTTTT

CDR3 length: 14
D gene: NA
clone size: few
J gene: TRBJ1-2
V gene: TRBV9
CDR3 protein: CASSVGSLSYGYTF
CDR3 DNA: TGTGCCAGCAGCGTCGGCAGTCTGAGTTATGGCTACACCTTC

CDR3 length: 14
D gene: NA
clone size: NA
J gene: TRBJ1-4
V gene: TRBV12-3/TRBV12-4
CDR3 protein: CASSFSGLNEKLFF
CDR3 DNA: TGTGCCAGCAGTTTTTCAGGACTTAATGAAAAACTGTTTTTT

CDR3 length: 16
D gene: NA
clone size: few
J gene: TRBJ2-3
V gene: TRBV7-2
CDR3 protein: CASSLSPGRGSDTQYF
CDR3 DNA: TGTGCCAGCAGCTTATCCCCCGGGAGAGGCTCAGATACGCAGTATTTT

CDR3 length: 15
D gene: NA
clone size: NA
J gene: TRBJ2-3
V gene: TRBV7-3
CDR3 protein: CASSLSGTAQDTQYF
CDR3 DNA: TGTGCCAGCAGCCTTTCGGGTACTGCACAAGATACGCAGTATTTT

CDR3 length: 17
D gene: NA
clone size: NA
J gene: TRBJ1-1
V gene: TRBV7-9
CDR3 protein: CASSLGTDILGGNEAFF
CDR3 DNA: TGTGCCAGCAGCTTAGGAACAGACATTTTGGGAGGTAATGAAGCTTTCTTT

CDR3 length: 14
D gene: NA
clone size: many
J gene: TRBJ2-4
V gene: TRBV7-2
CDR3 protein: CASTSPAHKNIQYF
CDR3 DNA: TGTGCCAGCACCTCCCCGGCTCACAAAAACATTCAGTACTTC

CDR3 length: 14
D gene: NA
clone size: few
J gene: TRBJ1-2
V gene: TRBV5-5
CDR3 protein: CASSLEAASYGYTF
CDR3 DNA: TGTGCCAGCAGCTTGGAGGCCGCCAGCTATGGCTACACCTTC

CDR3 length: 16
D gene: TRBD2
clone size: many
J gene: TRBJ2-1
V gene: TRBV19
CDR3 protein: CASSRRGRGTSNEQFF
CDR3 DNA: TGTGCCAGTAGTCGTCGGGGGCGTGGGACTAGCAATGAGCAGTTCTTC

CDR3 length: 11
D gene: NA
clone size: NA
J gene: TRBJ1-1
V gene: TRBV20-1
CDR3 protein: CSASGNTEAFF
CDR3 DNA: TGCAGTGCTAGCGGGAACACTGAAGCTTTCTTT

CDR3 length: 15
D gene: NA
clone size: few
J gene: TRBJ2-7
V gene: TRBV4-2
CDR3 protein: CASSQDLVRRNEQYF
CDR3 DNA: TGTGCCAGCAGCCAAGATTTAGTAAGGAGAAACGAGCAGTACTTC